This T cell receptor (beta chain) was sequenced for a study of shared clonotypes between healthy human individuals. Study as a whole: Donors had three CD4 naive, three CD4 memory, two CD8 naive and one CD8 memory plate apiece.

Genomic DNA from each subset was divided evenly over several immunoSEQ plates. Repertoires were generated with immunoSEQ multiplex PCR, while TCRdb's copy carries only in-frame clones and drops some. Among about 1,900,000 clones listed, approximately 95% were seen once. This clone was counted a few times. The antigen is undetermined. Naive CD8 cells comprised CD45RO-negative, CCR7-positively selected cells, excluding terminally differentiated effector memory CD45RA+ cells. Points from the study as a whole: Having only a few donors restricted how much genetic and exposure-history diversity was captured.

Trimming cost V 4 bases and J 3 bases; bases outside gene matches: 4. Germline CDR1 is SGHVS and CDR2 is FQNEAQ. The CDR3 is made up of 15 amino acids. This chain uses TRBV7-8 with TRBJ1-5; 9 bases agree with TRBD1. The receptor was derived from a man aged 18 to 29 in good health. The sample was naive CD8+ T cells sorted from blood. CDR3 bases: TGTGCCAGCAGCTGGGGGACAGGGCCCAATCAGCCCCAGCATTTT. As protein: CASSWGTGPNQPQHF. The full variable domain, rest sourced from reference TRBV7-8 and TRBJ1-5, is GAGVSQSPRYKVAKRGQDVALRCDPISGHVSLFWYQQALGQGPEFLTYFQNEAQLDKSGLPSDRFFAERPEGSVSTLKIQRTQQEDSAVYLCASSWGTGPNQPQHFGDGTRLSIL.